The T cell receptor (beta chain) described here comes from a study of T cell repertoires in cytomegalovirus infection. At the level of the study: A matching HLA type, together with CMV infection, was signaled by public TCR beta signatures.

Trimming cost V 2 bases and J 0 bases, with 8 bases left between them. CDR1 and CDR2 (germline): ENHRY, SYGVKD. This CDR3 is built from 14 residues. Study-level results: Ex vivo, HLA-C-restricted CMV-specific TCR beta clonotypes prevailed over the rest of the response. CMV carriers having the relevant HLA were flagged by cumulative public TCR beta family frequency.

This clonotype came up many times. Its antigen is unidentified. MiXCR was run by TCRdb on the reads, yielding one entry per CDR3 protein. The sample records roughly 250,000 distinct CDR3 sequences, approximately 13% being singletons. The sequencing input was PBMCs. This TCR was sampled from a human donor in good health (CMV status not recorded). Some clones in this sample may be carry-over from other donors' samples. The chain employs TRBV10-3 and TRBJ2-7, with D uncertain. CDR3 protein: CAISEGVTSYEQYF. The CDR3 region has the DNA TGTGCCATCAGTGAGGGGGTTACCTCCTACGAGCAGTACTTC.